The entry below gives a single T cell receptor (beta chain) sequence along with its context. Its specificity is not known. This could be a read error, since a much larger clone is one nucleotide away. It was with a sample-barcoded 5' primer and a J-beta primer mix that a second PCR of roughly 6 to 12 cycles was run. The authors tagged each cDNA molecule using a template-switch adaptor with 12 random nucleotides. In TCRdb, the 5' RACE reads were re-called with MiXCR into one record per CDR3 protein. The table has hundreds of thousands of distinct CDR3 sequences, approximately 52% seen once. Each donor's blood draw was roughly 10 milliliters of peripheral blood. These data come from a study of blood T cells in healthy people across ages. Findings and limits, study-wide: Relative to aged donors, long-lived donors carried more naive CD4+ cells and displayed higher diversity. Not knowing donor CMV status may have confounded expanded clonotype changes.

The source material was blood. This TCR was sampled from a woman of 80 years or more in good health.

This chain's CDR3 is CAGSFNRGRGEYNEQYF. The CDR3 DNA sequence: TGTGCCGGCAGCTTCAACAGGGGGCGAGGAGAGTACAATGAGCAGTACTTC. V is TRBV7-9 and J is TRBJ2-1; TRBD1 matches 9 bases. The DNA matches TRBJ2-7 better at its end, which makes the J call doubtful. Germline V lookup: CDR1 SEHNR, CDR2 FQNEAQ (reference sequence). The CDR3 has 17 residues.